A selection of T cell receptor beta chains follows, all from one sample in a study of CD8 T cells in ankylosing spondylitis. One entry per CDR3 protein, called by TCRdb with MiXCR from the 5' RACE reads. The table has about 750,000 distinct CDR3 sequences, about 20% seen once. Material for sequencing was blood, either unsorted or a sorted T cell fraction (not recorded which). These receptor sequences come from a male donor with ankylosing spondylitis. CDR3s include the opening cysteine and the closing phenylalanine or tryptophan. A D gene is named only where the DNA matches it firmly. Clone size is not always given. Where it is, it says once, few, many or a class for expanded clones.

V gene	D gene	clone size	J gene	CDR3 protein
TRBV6-2/TRBV6-3	-	-	TRBJ1-1	CASSFETVSEAFF
TRBV27	TRBD1	-	TRBJ1-2	CASSFRDRPANGYTF
TRBV28	-	many	TRBJ1-2	CASSLTTNYGYTF
TRBV27	-	-	TRBJ2-2	CASSLSPPRNTGELFF
TRBV6-2/TRBV6-3	TRBD2	many	TRBJ2-7	CASSYSGGTYEQYF
TRBV5-1	-	few	TRBJ2-2	CASSFSGETGELFF
TRBV5-1	-	few	TRBJ2-3	CASSSEFSTDTQYF
TRBV4-1	TRBD2	-	TRBJ2-1	CASSPSGAGGNEQFF
TRBV15	TRBD1	many	TRBJ1-2	CATSPTGALYGYTF
TRBV12-3/TRBV12-4	TRBD1	few	TRBJ1-1	CASSGTGWDEAFF
TRBV20-1	TRBD2	many	TRBJ2-1	CSALGTRGYNEQFF
TRBV29-1	-	few	TRBJ1-2	CSVETGSNYGYTF
TRBV5-1	TRBD2	few	TRBJ2-1	CASSLIAGFGDEQFF
TRBV5-1	-	few	TRBJ1-1	CASSHRDGEAFF
TRBV27	TRBD1	-	TRBJ2-3	CASSRRDRGLVDTQYF
TRBV29-1	TRBD1	few	TRBJ1-2	CSAGGTGDYTF
TRBV28	-	-	TRBJ1-6	CASREAGTENSPLHF
TRBV20-1	TRBD2	few	TRBJ2-3	CSAPKREGTDTQYF
TRBV7-8	TRBD2	-	TRBJ2-3	CASSPLAGGGSTDTQYF
TRBV30	-	few	TRBJ2-7	CAWSPPGSYEQYF
TRBV28	-	many	TRBJ1-3	CASNSRAGLGNTIYF
TRBV3-1	-	many	TRBJ1-6	CASSQAQGDSPLHF
TRBV27	-	few	TRBJ1-2	CASSLRGPSNYGYTF
TRBV2	-	-	TRBJ2-1	CASSEALRLAYNEQFF
TRBV20-1	-	few	TRBJ1-5	CSAHGSNQPQHF
TRBV7-3	-	many	TRBJ2-1	CASSPTGTYNEQFF
TRBV12-3/TRBV12-4	-	-	TRBJ1-1	CASSYPPGEANTEAFF
TRBV5-6	TRBD2	few	TRBJ2-7	CASSWMGLAGGQWEQYF
TRBV24-1	-	few	TRBJ2-7	CATSDVRGHEQYF
TRBV6-1	TRBD2	few	TRBJ2-7	CASTGLAASYEQYF
TRBV5-6	TRBD1	many	TRBJ2-7	CASSPPRGSSYEQYF
TRBV28	TRBD2	-	TRBJ2-3	CASSSPPTSGISDTQYF
TRBV7-9	-	few	TRBJ2-1	CASSLLGAAGTYNEQFF
TRBV30	-	few	TRBJ2-5	CAWTHQETQYF
TRBV20-1	-	few	TRBJ1-6	CSARGTHSDNSPLHF
TRBV12-3/TRBV12-4	-	-	TRBJ2-1	CASSLHVMNEQFF
TRBV15	-	many	TRBJ1-5	CATSRDGSQTQPQHF
TRBV4-1	TRBD1	few	TRBJ2-2	CASSQATPTGANTGELFF
TRBV4-2	TRBD2	-	TRBJ2-5	CASSQETSGFPTEETQYF
TRBV14	TRBD1	-	TRBJ1-6	CASSSRQGINSPLHF
TRBV5-1	-	-	TRBJ1-2	CASSLNLQGSGYGYTF
TRBV12-3/TRBV12-4	TRBD1	many	TRBJ2-2	CASSENRGLDGELFF
TRBV28	-	-	TRBJ1-6	CASRELGSSYNSPLHF
TRBV13	TRBD2	-	TRBJ2-5	CASSLRKTGLAQETQYF
TRBV7-9	TRBD1	-	TRBJ1-4	CASSLGDREEKLFF
TRBV5-1	-	-	TRBJ2-3	CASSFWGAEGTDTQYF
TRBV11-3	-	few	TRBJ1-1	CASSPLGAHTEAFF
TRBV9	-	few	TRBJ2-5	CAIRRRAGQWGTGTQYF
TRBV7-3	-	-	TRBJ2-1	CASSLDAPGPNNEQFF
TRBV6-2/TRBV6-3	-	many	TRBJ1-5	CASSYGGGPNQPQHF
TRBV6-6	-	-	TRBJ2-7	CATGTVSYEQYF
TRBV11-2	-	few	TRBJ2-1	CASSHPGEGNEQFF
TRBV3-1	TRBD1	few	TRBJ2-1	CASSRTGVHGEQFF
TRBV28	-	many	TRBJ2-3	CASSLVGASTSDTQYF
TRBV10-3	TRBD1	-	TRBJ2-1	CAISVRQGENEQFF